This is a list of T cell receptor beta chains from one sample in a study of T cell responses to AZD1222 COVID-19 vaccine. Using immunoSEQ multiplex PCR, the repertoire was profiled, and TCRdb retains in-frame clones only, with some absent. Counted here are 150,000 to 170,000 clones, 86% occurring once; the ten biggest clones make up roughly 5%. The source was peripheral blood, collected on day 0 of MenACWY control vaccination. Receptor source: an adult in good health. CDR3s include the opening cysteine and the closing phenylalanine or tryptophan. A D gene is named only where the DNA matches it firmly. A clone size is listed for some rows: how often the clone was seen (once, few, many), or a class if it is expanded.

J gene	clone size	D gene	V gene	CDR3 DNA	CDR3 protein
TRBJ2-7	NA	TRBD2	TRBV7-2	TGTGCCAGCAGCTTATCTTGGCACCTGGGAGGGTACGAGCAGTACTTC	CASSLSWHLGGYEQYF
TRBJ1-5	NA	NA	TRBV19	TGTGCCAGTAGTATAGGGGCGAATCAGCCCCAGCATTTT	CASSIGANQPQHF
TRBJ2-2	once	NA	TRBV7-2	TGTGCCAGCAGCCCAGGGTTGGGAGGCGGGGAGCTGTTTTTT	CASSPGLGGGELFF
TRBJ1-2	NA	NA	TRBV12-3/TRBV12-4	TGTGCCAGCAGTTTGGGCCTTCGACGCGGCTACACCTTC	CASSLGLRRGYTF
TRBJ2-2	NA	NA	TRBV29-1	TGCAGCGTTGTAAGGCGCGGGGAGCTGTTTTTT	CSVVRRGELFF
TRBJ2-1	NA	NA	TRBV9	TGTGCCAGCAGCGTAGCTACTAGCAGATCCTACAATGAGCAGTTCTTC	CASSVATSRSYNEQFF
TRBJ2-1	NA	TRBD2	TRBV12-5	TGTGCTAGTGGTGCCCCGGGACTAGCGGGAGATGAGCAGTTCTTC	CASGAPGLAGDEQFF
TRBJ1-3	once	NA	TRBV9	TGTGCCAGCAGTACAAGTGGAAACACCATATATTTT	CASSTSGNTIYF
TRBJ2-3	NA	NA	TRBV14	TGTGCCAGCAGCCACCCCAAAGGGATTTCGTGGAGAGATACGCAGTATTTT	CASSHPKGISWRDTQYF
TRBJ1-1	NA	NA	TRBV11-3	TGTGCCAGCAGCTCCTCAGCCTTCAGGGGGAACACTGAAGCTTTCTTT	CASSSSAFRGNTEAFF
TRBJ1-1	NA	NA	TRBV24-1	TGTGCCACCAGTGACCCAAACAGGGTAACAGAAGCTTTCTTT	CATSDPNRVTEAFF
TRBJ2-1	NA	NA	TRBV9	TGTGCCAGCAGCGTAGAGTGGGCGGGAAGGGCCAATGAGCAGTTCTTC	CASSVEWAGRANEQFF
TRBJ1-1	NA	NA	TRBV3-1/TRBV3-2	TGTGCCAGCAGCCAGGGGGATGGGACTGAAGCTTTCTTT	CASSQGDGTEAFF
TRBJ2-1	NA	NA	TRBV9	TGTGCCAGCAAGCGAGGCCCTGAGCAGTTCTTC	CASKRGPEQFF
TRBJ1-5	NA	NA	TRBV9	TGTGCCAGCAGCGCTGAGGGGATCCCAAATCAGCCCCAGCATTTT	CASSAEGIPNQPQHF
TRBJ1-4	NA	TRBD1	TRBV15	TGTGCCACCAGCAGAGCGGGACAGGGGTATGAAAAACTGTTTTTT	CATSRAGQGYEKLFF
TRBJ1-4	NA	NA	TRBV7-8	TGTGCCAGCAGCTCATCCGCTGGGGTGGGCGAAAAACTGTTTTTT	CASSSSAGVGEKLFF
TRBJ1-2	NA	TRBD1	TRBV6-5	TGTGCCAGCAGCATTGGACAGGGTAGTGGCTACACCTTC	CASSIGQGSGYTF
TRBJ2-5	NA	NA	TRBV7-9	TGTGCCAGCAGCACCCGACAGCAACGCAGGGTTCAAGAGACCCAGTACTTC	CASSTRQQRRVQETQYF
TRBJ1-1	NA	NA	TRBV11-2	TGTGCCAGCAGCACCCGGACCGACGGAGAAGCTTTCTTT	CASSTRTDGEAFF
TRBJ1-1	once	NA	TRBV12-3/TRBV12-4	TGTGCCAGCAGTGTAGGACAGACCACGGAAGCTTTCTTT	CASSVGQTTEAFF
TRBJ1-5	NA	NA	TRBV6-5	TGTGCCAGCAGACTCGAACAGGTTAGCAATCAGCCCCAGCATTTT	CASRLEQVSNQPQHF
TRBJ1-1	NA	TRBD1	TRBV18	TGTGCCAGCTCCCCCATTGAGACAGGGGATAACACTGAAGCTTTCTTT	CASSPIETGDNTEAFF
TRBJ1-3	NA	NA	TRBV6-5	TGTGCCAGCAGGGACCTCACTCGGGACACCATATATTTT	CASRDLTRDTIYF
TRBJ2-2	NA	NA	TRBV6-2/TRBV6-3	TGTGCCAGCAGTCCCCTCTTGGGAAGTCGCACCGGGGAGCTGTTTTTT	CASSPLLGSRTGELFF
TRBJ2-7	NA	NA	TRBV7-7	TGTGCTAGCAGCTTAAAACCTCCCGGAGACGAGCAGTACTTC	CASSLKPPGDEQYF
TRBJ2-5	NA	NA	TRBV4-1	TGCGCCAGCAGCCGGACGCGGACCCAGTACTTC	CASSRTRTQYF
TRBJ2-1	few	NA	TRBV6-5	TGTGCCAGCAGGGACTACCCCTTGAATGAGCAGTTCTTC	CASRDYPLNEQFF
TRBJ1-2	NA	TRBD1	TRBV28	TGTGCCAGCAGTTCGGACATAGGACAGGGGTATGGCTACACCTTC	CASSSDIGQGYGYTF